These 23 T cell receptor beta chains were all obtained from the same sample, sequenced in a study of shared clonotypes between healthy human individuals. Sequenced by immunoSEQ multiplex PCR; TCRdb stores in-frame clones only, minus some. This sample has 850,000 to 1,100,000 clones, with approximately 80% found just once. The sequencing sample was made of memory CD4+ T cells from PBMCs. The subset was: CD45RA-negative fraction. These receptors all come from a young man in good health. Some clones in this sample may be carry-over from other donors' samples.

The rearrangement joins TRBV28 to TRBJ2-1; D is undetermined. The V end was cut by 5 bases, the J end by 4 bases, with 12 bases between. The CDR3 totals 14 residues. Germline V gives CDR1 MDHEN, CDR2 SYDVKM. CDR3 coding DNA: TGTGCCAGCAGTAAAATCTCAGGTTACAATGAGCAGTTCTTC. Translation gives CASSKISGYNEQFF. Full variable domain (remainder filled in from reference TRBV28 and TRBJ2-1): DVKVTQSSRYLVKRTGEKVFLECVQDMDHENMFWYRQDPGLGLRLIYFSYDVKMKEKGDIPEGYSVSREKKERFSLILESASTNQTSMYLCASSKISGYNEQFFGPGTRLTVL.

This chain joins TRBV5-1 and TRBJ1-1; no definite D call. CDR1 and CDR2 from the germline V gene are SGHRS and YFSETQ. The CDR3 has 13 residues. The V end was cut by 0 bases, the J end by 8 bases, with 11 bases between. The DNA for the CDR3 is TGCGCCAGCAGCTTGGTCAGATTTCAAGAAGCTTTCTTT. It codes for CASSLVRFQEAFF.

This chain connects TRBV29-1 to TRBJ1-1, with TRBD1 matching 9 bases. The CDR3 spans 12 residues. The V gene end was trimmed by 8 bases and the J gene end by 4 bases; junction bases not matched to a gene: 5. Germline V CDR1 and CDR2: SQVTM, ANQGSEA. CDR3 region: CSSKQGATEAFF. The CDR3 DNA reads TGCAGCAGTAAACAGGGGGCCACTGAAGCTTTCTTT.

The rearrangement joins TRBV7-6 to TRBJ1-2; D is unclear. This CDR3 comprises 13 residues. Trimming cost V 10 bases and J 1 base, with 13 bases left between them. Per the germline V gene, CDR1 is SGHVS and CDR2 is FNYEAQ. CDR3 sequence reads: CATFVPGNYGYTF. In DNA, the CDR3 is TGTGCCACTTTCGTCCCGGGTAACTATGGCTACACCTTC.

The rearrangement links TRBV15 to TRBJ2-7; D gene ambiguous. This CDR3 contains 16 residues. The germline V gene has CDR1 LNHNV and CDR2 YYDKDF (reference sequence). V was cut by 1 base and J by 0 bases, with 13 bases left in between. The DNA of the CDR3 is TGTGCCACCAGCAGAGGGTTCGGGTCCCGCTCCTACGAGCAGTACTTC. Translation: CATSRGFGSRSYEQYF.

This rearrangement joins TRBV29-1 to TRBJ1-1; weak D call: TRBD1 (5 bases). CDR1 is SQVTM, CDR2 ANQGSEA, per germline. The germline V and J ends were trimmed by 3 bases and 0 bases, with 8 bases remaining between them. This CDR3 spans 13 amino acids. CDR3 amino acids: CSVEGRLNTEAFF. CDR3 sequence (DNA): TGCAGCGTTGAGGGGCGGCTGAACACTGAAGCTTTCTTT.

V usage is TRBV5-6 and J usage is TRBJ2-1, with D possibly matching TRBD2 (7 bases). The CDR3 consists of 15 residues. The germline V gene has CDR1 SGHDT and CDR2 YYEEEE. The V end lost 1 base, the J end lost 4 bases, and 12 bases lay between the germline ends. The CDR3: CASSLIQGGYNEQFF. DNA of the CDR3: TGTGCCAGCAGCTTGATACAGGGAGGGTACAATGAGCAGTTCTTC.

This clone has just a few counts. The genes are TRBV11-2 and TRBJ1-2, with TRBD1 matching over 7 bases. With 6 bases clipped from V and 2 bases from J, the junction kept 6 bases outside the gene matches. The CDR3 totals 14 residues. In germline, CDR1 is SGHAT, CDR2 FQNNGV. CDR3 DNA sequence: TGTGCCAGCAGGGCCACAGGGGCAAACTATGGCTACACCTTC. It yields the protein CASRATGANYGYTF. Full variable domain (rest looked up from reference TRBV11-2 and TRBJ1-2): EAGVAQSPRYKIIEKRQSVAFWCNPISGHATLYWYQQILGQGPKLLIQFQNNGVVDDSQLPKDRFSAERLKGVDSTLKIQPAKLEDSAVYLCASRATGANYGYTFGSGTRLTVV.

The V and J genes are TRBV11-2 and TRBJ2-7; no reliable D call. CDR3 length equals 13 residues. Trimming shortened V by 5 bases and J by 2 bases, and 10 bases separated the two germline ends. Germline CDR1 SGHAT, CDR2 FQNNGV. CDR3 DNA sequence: TGTGCCAGCAGCCGTGACTGGACCTACGAGCAGTACTTC. The encoded protein is CASSRDWTYEQYF.

V is TRBV5-1 and J is TRBJ2-7; the match to TRBD1 covers 9 bases. V was clipped by 4 bases and J by 6 bases; unmatched bases: 5. Germline V gives CDR1 SGHRS, CDR2 YFSETQ. The CDR3 has 13 residues. Here the CDR3 DNA reads TGCGCCAGCAGCGGGGGACAGGGTGTCGAGCAGTACTTC. It translates to CASSGGQGVEQYF.

This clone showed up just a few times. Other DNA sequences of this sample code for an identical CDR3. The chain links TRBV19 to TRBJ1-5, with a possible D match to TRBD1 (5 bases). Trimming took 10 bases from V and 1 from J, leaving 17 bases between them. Germline V lookup: CDR1 LNHDA, CDR2 SQIVND (reference sequence). This CDR3 has 15 amino acids. The CDR3 DNA reads as TGTGCCACTAACGCGGACACTACAAGCAATCAGCCCCAGCATTTT. Amino acids: CATNADTTSNQPQHF.

Only a few counts were recorded for this clone. This rearrangement joins TRBV10-2 to TRBJ1-2, with 9 bases fitting TRBD1. The CDR3 contains 16 residues. CDR1 WSHSY and CDR2 SAAADI come from the germline V gene. V lost 6 bases, J lost 0 bases, and 8 bases stayed unmatched. In nucleotides, the CDR3 is TGCGCCAGCAGCCTAGAAACAGGGGGCCCTAACTATGGCTACACCTTC. Its protein product is CASSLETGGPNYGYTF.

This chain joins TRBV7-9 and TRBJ2-3, with D uncertain. Trimming cost V 9 bases and J 1 base, with 11 bases left between them. The CDR3 is made up of 13 amino acids. Germline-derived CDR1 and CDR2 are SEHNR and FQNEAQ (reference sequence). CDR3 sequence (DNA): TGTGCCAGTCTCCTAGGCGGCACAGATACGCAGTATTTT. Translated: CASLLGGTDTQYF.

This clone was observed a single time. The chain joins TRBV28 to TRBJ2-5; 11 positions agree with TRBD1. Germline V gene data show CDR1 as MDHEN and CDR2 as SYDVKM. The V and J ends lost 10 bases and 2 bases, in that order; junction bases with no gene match: 15. The CDR3 runs 17 residues. CDR3 nucleotide sequence: TGTGCCACCCTAGTGGACAGGGGGCGGAGGACACAAGAGACCCAGTACTTC. It is translated as CATLVDRGRRTQETQYF.

The rearrangement joins TRBV29-1 to TRBJ1-1; tentative D call: TRBD1 (6 bases). The germline V and J ends were trimmed by 5 bases and 4 bases, with 20 bases remaining between them. The CDR3 spans 15 residues. From germline, CDR1 is SQVTM and CDR2 ANQGSEA. CDR3 nucleotide sequence: TGCAGCGTTTACCTCGGGTGGGGGGCGAGCACTGAAGCTTTCTTT. As protein: CSVYLGWGASTEAFF.

V usage is TRBV14 and J usage is TRBJ2-1; 7 positions agree with TRBD2. Germline CDR1 SGHDN, CDR2 FVKESK. This CDR3 region has 14 residues. Trimming at V came to 4 bases and at J to 5 bases, leaving 5 bases not matched to a gene. CDR3 sequence: CASSRSSGHNEQFF. DNA of the CDR3: TGTGCCAGCAGCCGTTCTAGCGGCCACAATGAGCAGTTCTTC.

V usage is TRBV6-4 and J usage is TRBJ2-3; tentative D call: TRBD1 (5 bases). Trimming left V 6 bases short and J 5 bases short, with 12 bases between. This CDR3 has 13 amino acids. CDR1 and CDR2 from the germline V gene are MRHNA and SNTAGT. The DNA of the CDR3 is TGTGCCAGCAGCTTGGGGCCGGGAGATACGCAGTATTTT. This sequence encodes CASSLGPGDTQYF.

This chain joins TRBV5-6 and TRBJ1-2; D possibly corresponds to TRBD1 (5 bases). With 0 bases removed from V and 4 bases from J, the gap between germline ends came to 10 bases. The CDR3 has 14 amino acids. Germline assignment: CDR1 SGHDT and CDR2 YYEEEE. CDR3 loop: CASSLGQRIYGYTF. The CDR3 DNA reads as TGTGCCAGCAGCTTGGGACAGCGCATCTATGGCTACACCTTC.

The chain recombines TRBV28 with TRBJ1-4; no definite D call. The germline CDR1 and CDR2 sequences are MDHEN and SYDVKM. V was clipped by 9 bases and J by 8 bases, with 19 bases between them. This CDR3 is 14 amino acids long. The CDR3 DNA reads as TGTGCCAGTACCCCCAGCGGGTTCGGGGAAAAACTGTTTTTT. As protein: CASTPSGFGEKLFF.

This clone has just a few counts. A junction boundary mismatches the germline segment, possibly from a read error. The genes are TRBV9 and TRBJ2-5, with TRBD2 matching 13 bases. The CDR3 extends over 13 amino acids. CDR1 and CDR2 from the germline V gene are SGDLS and YYNGEE. The CDR3, as DNA: TGTGCCAGCAGCGTAGGTACTAGCGGGAGGGTCCACTTC. This codes for CASSVGTSGRVHF. The full variable domain, its missing parts supplied by reference TRBV9 and TRBJ2-5, is DSGVTQTPKHLITATGQRVTLRCSPRSGDLSVYWYQQSLDQGLQFLIQYYNGEERAKGNILERFSAQQFPDLHSELNLSSLELGDSALYFCASSVGTSGRVHFGPGTRLLVL.

The chain carries TRBV7-9 and TRBJ2-1; possibly TRBD1 for D (5 bases). From germline, CDR1 is SEHNR and CDR2 FQNEAQ (reference sequence). The CDR3 sequence is 15 residues long. V was shortened by 2 bases and J by 0 bases, with 8 bases between the two germline ends. CDR3 protein: CASSLSQGSYNEQFF. In DNA form, the CDR3 reads TGTGCCAGCAGCTTAAGCCAGGGCTCCTACAATGAGCAGTTCTTC.

The V and J genes are TRBV7-2 and TRBJ1-2; 9 bases fit TRBD1. Germline V gene lookup returns CDR1 SGHTA and CDR2 FQGNSA. This CDR3 is built from 15 residues. J lost 4 bases, V lost 5 bases, and 8 bases had no gene match. The CDR3 sequence is CASSPDRGLIYGYTF. The CDR3 bases are TGTGCCAGCAGCCCGGACAGGGGCCTGATCTATGGCTACACCTTC.

This clone appeared once. The V gene is TRBV30, the J gene TRBJ2-2, with D unresolved. Trimming took off 0 bases at V and 6 bases at J, with 8 bases between the two ends. The CDR3 extends over 13 amino acids. Germline V gene lookup returns CDR1 GTSNPN and CDR2 SVGIG (reference sequence). The CDR3 DNA reads TGTGCCTGGAGTGTATACCCGGCCGGGGAGCTGTTTTTT. Its translation is CAWSVYPAGELFF.